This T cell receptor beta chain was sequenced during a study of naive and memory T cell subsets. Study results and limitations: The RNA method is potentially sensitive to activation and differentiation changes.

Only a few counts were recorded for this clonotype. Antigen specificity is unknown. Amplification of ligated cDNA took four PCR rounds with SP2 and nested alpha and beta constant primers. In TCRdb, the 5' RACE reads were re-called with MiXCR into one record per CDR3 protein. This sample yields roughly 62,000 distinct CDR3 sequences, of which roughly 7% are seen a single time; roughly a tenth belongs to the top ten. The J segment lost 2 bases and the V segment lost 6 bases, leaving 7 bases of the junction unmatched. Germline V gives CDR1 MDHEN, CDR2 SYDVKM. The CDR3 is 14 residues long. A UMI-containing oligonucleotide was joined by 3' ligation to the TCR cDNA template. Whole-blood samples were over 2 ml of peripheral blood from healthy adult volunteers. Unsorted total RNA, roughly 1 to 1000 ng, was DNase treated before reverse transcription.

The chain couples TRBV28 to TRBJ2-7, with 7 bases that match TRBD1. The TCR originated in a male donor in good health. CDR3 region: CASSQDRVPYEQYF. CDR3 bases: TGTGCCAGCAGCCAAGACAGGGTTCCCTACGAGCAGTACTTC.